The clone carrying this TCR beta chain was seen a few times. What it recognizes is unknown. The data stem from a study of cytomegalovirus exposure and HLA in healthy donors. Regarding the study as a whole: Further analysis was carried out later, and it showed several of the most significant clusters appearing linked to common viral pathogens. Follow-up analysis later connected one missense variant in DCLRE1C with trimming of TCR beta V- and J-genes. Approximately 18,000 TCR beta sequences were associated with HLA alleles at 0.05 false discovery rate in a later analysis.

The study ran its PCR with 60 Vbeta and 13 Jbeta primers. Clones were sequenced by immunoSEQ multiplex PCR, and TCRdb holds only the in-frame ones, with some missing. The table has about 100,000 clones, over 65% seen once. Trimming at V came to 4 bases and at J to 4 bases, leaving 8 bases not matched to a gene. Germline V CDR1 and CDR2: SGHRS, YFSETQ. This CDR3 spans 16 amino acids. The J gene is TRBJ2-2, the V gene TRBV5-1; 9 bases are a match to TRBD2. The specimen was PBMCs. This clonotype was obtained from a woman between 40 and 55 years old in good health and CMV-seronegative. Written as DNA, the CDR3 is TGCGCCAGCAGCCATAGCGGGAGAGAGATCACCGGGGAGCTGTTTTTT. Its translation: CASSHSGREITGELFF. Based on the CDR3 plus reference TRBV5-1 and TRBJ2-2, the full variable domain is KAGVTQTPRYLIKTRGQQVTLSCSPISGHRSVSWYQQTPGQGLQFLFEYFSETQRNKGNFPGRFSGRQFSNSRSEMNVSTLELGDSALYLCASSHSGREITGELFFGEGSRLTVL.